The present TCR beta chain was sequenced within a study of blood T cells in healthy people across ages. Using a J-beta primer mix together with a sample-barcoded 5' primer, a second PCR was run for roughly 6 to 11 cycles. TCRdb fed the 5' RACE reads into MiXCR, producing one record per CDR3 protein. The sample yields 1.5 million to 2 million distinct CDR3 sequences, around 35% seen once. The V end lost 6 bases, the J end lost 0 bases, and 14 bases lay between the germline ends. CDR3 size: 16 residues. The germline V gene encodes CDR1 LGHDT and CDR2 YNNKEL (reference sequence). There are a few counts of this clonotype.

Sequenced input: blood. This chain joins TRBV3-1 and TRBJ2-2; possible D gene TRBD2, 6 bases. The source is a woman aged 30 to 39 in good health. The CDR3 loop reads CASRAISGANTGELFF. As DNA, the CDR3 is TGTGCCAGCAGGGCAATTTCGGGGGCGAACACCGGGGAGCTGTTTTTT.